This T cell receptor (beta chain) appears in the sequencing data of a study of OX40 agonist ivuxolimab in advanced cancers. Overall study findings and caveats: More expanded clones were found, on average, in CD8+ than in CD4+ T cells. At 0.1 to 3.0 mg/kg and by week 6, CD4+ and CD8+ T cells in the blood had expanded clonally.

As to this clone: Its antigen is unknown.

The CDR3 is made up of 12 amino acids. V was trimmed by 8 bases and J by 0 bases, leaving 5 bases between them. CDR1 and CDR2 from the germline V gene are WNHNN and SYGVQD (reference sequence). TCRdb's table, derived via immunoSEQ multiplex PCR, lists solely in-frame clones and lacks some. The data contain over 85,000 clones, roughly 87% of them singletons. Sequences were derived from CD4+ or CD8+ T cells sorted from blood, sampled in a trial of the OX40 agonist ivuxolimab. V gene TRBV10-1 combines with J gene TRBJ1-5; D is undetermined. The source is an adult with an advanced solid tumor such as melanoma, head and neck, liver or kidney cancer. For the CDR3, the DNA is TGCGCCAGCCGGTATAGCAATCAGCCCCAGCATTTT. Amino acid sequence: CASRYSNQPQHF.